Presented here are 30 T cell receptor beta chains from one specimen sequenced in a study of CD8+CD57+ T cells in acquired aplastic anemia. Genomic DNA constituted the template upon which TCR beta VDJ and CDR3 profiling was performed. TCRdb re-analysed the reads in MiXCR, keeping a single row per CDR3 protein. The table includes just over 400,000 distinct CDR3 sequences, just under 70% detected once. Sequencing was performed on sorted CD4+, CD8+, or CD8+CD57+ T cells (not recorded which) from PBMCs. The receptors originated from a human donor in good health, serving as a control.

This clonotype was counted a single time. The V call is TRBV7-3, the J call TRBJ2-5; TRBD2 aligns across 8 bases. Trimming at V came to 5 bases and at J to 10 bases, leaving 18 bases not matched to a gene. The germline V gene encodes CDR1 SGHTA and CDR2 FQGTGA. This CDR3 contains 16 residues. The CDR3 DNA reads TGTGCCAGCAGCCCCGGACTAGCCGAAAGCTGCGTCTTCCAGTACTTC. Its protein product is CASSPGLAESCVFQYF.

The chain combines TRBV5-4 with TRBJ1-1; D not resolved. In germline, CDR1 is SGHNT, CDR2 YYREEE (reference sequence). The CDR3 covers 13 residues. The ends were cut back, 5 bases at V and 5 bases at J, with 13 bases in the middle. CDR3 DNA: TGTGCCAGCAGAGCCGAAAGGAGAACTGAAGCTTTCTTT. Translation gives CASRAERRTEAFF.

This clonotype appeared many times. The J gene is TRBJ1-5, the V gene TRBV5-5, with 7 bases matching TRBD1. The CDR3 consists of 14 residues. CDR1 and CDR2 (germline): SGHKS, YYEKEE (reference sequence). V gave up 2 bases and J gave up 4 bases; unmatched junction bases: 3. The CDR3 protein is CASSFTGVNQPQHF. CDR3 DNA sequence: TGTGCCAGCAGCTTCACAGGGGTTAATCAGCCCCAGCATTTT.

The V gene is TRBV10-3, the J gene TRBJ1-2, with TRBD1 as a possible D gene (5 bases). The length of the CDR3 is 12 residues. V was shortened by 6 bases and J by 7 bases, with 12 bases between the two germline ends. Germline V gene sequence: CDR1 ENHRY, CDR2 SYGVKD. CDR3 sequence (DNA): TGTGCCATCAGCGGGACGGGGGGTGGCTACACCTTC. Its protein product is CAISGTGGGYTF.

The gene calls are TRBV20-1 and TRBJ1-5; 7 nucleotides align to TRBD1. J was trimmed by 6 bases and V by 4 bases; bases with no gene match: 12. This CDR3 region has 15 residues. Per germline, CDR1 DFQATT and CDR2 SNEGSKA (reference sequence). Here the CDR3 reads CSATKMTGIGQPQHF. The CDR3 region has the DNA TGCAGTGCTACAAAAATGACAGGGATTGGTCAGCCCCAGCATTTT.

This clonotype was picked up one time. The rearrangement uses TRBV29-1 and TRBJ1-1, with no clear D. The CDR3 length is 12 residues. The V gene lost 4 bases and the J gene lost 0 bases, with 6 bases spanning the gap. Germline lookup yields CDR1 SQVTM and CDR2 ANQGSEA. DNA for the CDR3: TGCAGCGTTGGTCAGTTGAACACTGAAGCTTTCTTT. Protein: CSVGQLNTEAFF.

At least ten counts were recorded for this clonotype. The rearrangement joins TRBV2 to TRBJ1-2, with D unclear. The CDR3 spans 12 residues. V gave up 8 bases and J gave up 1 base, with 8 bases separating them. From germline, CDR1 is SNHLY and CDR2 FYNNEI. The CDR3 DNA reads TGTGCCAGCGCGGCAGTTAACTATGGCTACACCTTC. Translating gives CASAAVNYGYTF.

This clonotype came up once. The junction and the germline gene differ at one end; a read error may be behind it. V usage is TRBV5-1 and J usage is TRBJ1-2, with D hard to call. CDR3 length equals 14 residues. The germline V gene encodes CDR1 SGHRS and CDR2 YFSETQ. The CDR3 sequence: CATSPRRLVEGYTF. The CDR3 coding sequence is TGTGCCACCAGCCCAAGACGGCTCGTTGAAGGCTACACCTTC.

The chain joins TRBV2 to TRBJ1-2, with a weak D call TRBD1 (6 bases). The CDR3 has 14 amino acids. Germline loops: CDR1 SNHLY, CDR2 FYNNEI. V was shortened by 8 bases and J by 5 bases, with 18 bases between the two germline ends. This chain's CDR3 is CASRRGTNVYGYTF. The CDR3 DNA follows: TGTGCCAGCCGCCGTGGGACAAATGTTTATGGCTACACCTTC.

This clonotype was detected only once. The chain couples TRBV9 to TRBJ2-2; 7 nucleotides line up with TRBD1. J lost 15 bases, V lost 4 bases, and 18 bases had no gene match. Germline CDR1 and CDR2: SGDLS and YYNGEE. The CDR3 runs 15 residues. Here the CDR3 reads CASSRQQGVGGYMFF. CDR3 nucleotides: TGTGCCAGCAGCCGGCAGCAGGGGGTGGGTGGCTACATGTTTTTT.

As for this clonotype: The junction and the germline gene differ at one end; a read error may be behind it. J is TRBJ2-5 and V is TRBV15; D is possibly TRBD2 (5 bases). Looked up from germline, CDR1 is LNHNV and CDR2 is YYDKDF (reference sequence). CDR3 size: 15 residues. CDR3 amino acids: CATSRELSAEDGYSF. CDR3 DNA: TGTGCCACCAGCCGAGAACTTAGCGCGGAGGATGGCTACTCCTTC.

This clonotype appeared a single time. V is TRBV3-1 and J is TRBJ1-5; 7 positions agree with TRBD1. In germline, CDR1 is LGHDT, CDR2 YNNKEL (reference sequence). V lost 3 bases to trimming and J lost 7 bases; unmatched junction nucleotides: 6. The CDR3 sequence is 14 residues long. The DNA of the CDR3 is TGTGCCAGCAGCCATGAGGGGGCGAAGCAGCCCCAGCATTTT. This codes for CASSHEGAKQPQHF.

This clonotype came up many times. The chain links TRBV4-3 to TRBJ1-3; D call uncertain. This CDR3 comprises 15 residues. Germline V gives CDR1 LGHNA, CDR2 YSLEER. The V and J ends lost 0 bases and 0 bases respectively, with 6 bases between them. The CDR3: CASSQDSGSGNTIYF. The CDR3 DNA reads TGCGCCAGCAGCCAAGATTCCGGCTCTGGAAACACCATATATTTT.

The chain has TRBV29-1 and TRBJ1-2, with a weak D call TRBD1 (5 bases). Per germline, CDR1 SQVTM and CDR2 ANQGSEA. The CDR3 extends over 13 amino acids. The CDR3 is CSATARGSHGYTF. The CDR3 nucleotides are TGCAGTGCTACTGCGCGGGGGAGCCATGGCTACACCTTC.

For this clonotype: At one boundary the junction diverges from the germline segment, which might be a read error. The genes are TRBV5-1 and TRBJ2-7; 7 nucleotides agree with TRBD1. The CDR3 contains 13 residues. Germline lookup yields CDR1 SGHRS and CDR2 YFSETQ. CDR3 sequence (DNA): TGTGCCAGCTCGACAGGGACAGAGGTGCAGCAGTACTTC. Translated: CASSTGTEVQQYF.

V gene TRBV7-6 combines with J gene TRBJ2-7, with D possibly matching TRBD1 (6 bases). Germline-derived CDR1 and CDR2 are SGHVS and FNYEAQ. The ends were cut back, 4 bases at V and 5 bases at J, with 15 bases in the middle. This CDR3 spans 14 amino acids. The CDR3 sequence: CASSSQVRDNEQYF. Here the CDR3 DNA reads TGTGCCAGCAGCTCACAGGTGAGGGACAACGAGCAGTACTTC.

This clonotype was seen repeatedly, ten times or more. This chain links TRBV7-2 with TRBJ2-2; D unclear. The ends were cut back, 2 bases at V and 1 base at J, with 8 bases in the middle. This CDR3 has 15 residues. Per germline, CDR1 SGHTA and CDR2 FQGNSA. The CDR3 nucleotides read TGTGCCAGCAGCTTAAGGGCAGGGAACACCGGGGAGCTGTTTTTT. Encoded protein: CASSLRAGNTGELFF.

The rearrangement joins TRBV7-3 to TRBJ1-5; D is unresolved. Germline V gene sequence: CDR1 SGHTA, CDR2 FQGTGA. The CDR3 spans 15 residues. Between the trimmed V and J ends, which lost 8 bases and 12 bases, there was a span of 26 bases. In DNA form, the CDR3 reads TGTGCCAGCGACTCAGCGACATTTAATTCTCCGCTCCAGCATTTT. Protein: CASDSATFNSPLQHF.

CDR3 amino acids: CASSVGGTGASYEQYF. CDR3 bases: TGTGCCAGCAGCGTAGGCGGGACAGGTGCCTCCTACGAGCAGTACTTC. This sequence joins TRBV9 and TRBJ2-7, with 8 bases that match TRBD1. This CDR3 has 16 amino acids. Germline lookup yields CDR1 SGDLS and CDR2 YYNGEE. Losses at the gene ends were 0 bases for V and 0 bases for J; bases not matched to a gene: 5.

The CDR3 loop is CAISSVPGQGRGPGAFF. The DNA of the CDR3 is TGTGCCATCAGCTCGGTCCCCGGTCAGGGCAGGGGGCCCGGAGCTTTCTTT. The genes are TRBV10-3 and TRBJ1-1; 8 nucleotides match TRBD1. CDR3 length equals 17 residues. V was pared by 6 bases and J by 10 bases, with 22 bases of the junction left unmatched. CDR1 is ENHRY and CDR2 is SYGVKD in the germline V gene.

The chain employs TRBV9 and TRBJ1-6; the D gene is possibly TRBD1 (5 bases). This CDR3 is 14 amino acids long. V lost 0 bases and J 10 bases, leaving 11 bases between the germline ends. Germline V CDR1 and CDR2: SGDLS, YYNGEE. The CDR3 nucleotides read TGTGCCAGCAGCGTAGAGGACACGAAGTCACCCCTCCACTTT. Amino acids: CASSVEDTKSPLHF.

Concerning this clonotype: A junction boundary mismatches the germline segment, possibly from a read error. This chain joins TRBV7-2 and TRBJ1-5, with D uncertain. This CDR3 is built from 16 residues. CDR1 is SGHTA, CDR2 FQGNSA, per germline. For the CDR3, the DNA is TGTGCCACCAGCAGAGATCGGACTAGCAGAAAGCAGCCCCAGCATTTT. It specifies CATSRDRTSRKQPQHF.

The J gene is TRBJ2-7, the V gene TRBV29-1; TRBD2 aligns across 8 bases. The CDR3 sequence is 12 residues long. Trimming cost V 5 bases and J 8 bases; bases outside gene matches: 8. From germline, CDR1 is SQVTM and CDR2 ANQGSEA. This CDR3 reads CSVSGGPDQQYF. The CDR3 DNA is TGCAGCGTTAGCGGGGGCCCCGACCAGCAGTACTTC.

The chain is built from TRBV7-4 and TRBJ1-6; the D is unclear. The CDR3 has 15 residues. With 5 bases removed from V and 14 bases from J, the gap between germline ends came to 22 bases. From germline, CDR1 is SGHVT and CDR2 SQSDAQ. The CDR3 reads CASSVVRARSYTLHF. The CDR3 DNA sequence: TGTGCCAGCAGCGTAGTGAGGGCACGCAGTTACACCCTCCACTTT.

The chain couples TRBV10-3 to TRBJ1-3, with D maybe TRBD1 (5 bases). Germline V gene sequence: CDR1 ENHRY, CDR2 SYGVKD. This CDR3 comprises 14 residues. V was cut by 10 bases and J by 2 bases, with 15 bases left in between. CDR3 region: CASRPPGTGNTIYF. CDR3 nucleotide sequence: TGTGCCAGCAGGCCCCCAGGGACTGGAAACACCATATATTTT.

This clonotype has a handful of counts. The chain combines TRBV2 with TRBJ1-5, with unresolved D. V was shortened by 1 base and J by 0 bases, with 4 bases between the two germline ends. The V gene's germline CDR1 is SNHLY and CDR2 FYNNEI. The CDR3 sequence is 14 residues long. The CDR3 loop is CASSEGDSNQPQHF. Here the CDR3 DNA reads TGTGCCAGCAGTGAAGGGGATAGCAATCAGCCCCAGCATTTT.

This sequence joins TRBV7-2 and TRBJ2-3; D perhaps matches TRBD2 (5 bases). The germline V gene has CDR1 SGHTA and CDR2 FQGNSA. The V gene lost 3 bases and the J gene lost 0 bases, with 13 bases spanning the gap. This CDR3 has 16 amino acids. The CDR3 DNA is TGTGCCAGCAGCTTCCGCCAGCGGAGTAGCACAGATACGCAGTATTTT. It is translated as CASSFRQRSSTDTQYF.

This chain joins TRBV7-3 and TRBJ1-1; D is undetermined. The last part of the DNA fits TRBJ2-2 better; the J call may be wrong. Germline CDR1 reads SGHTA; CDR2 reads FQGTGA. The CDR3 contains 13 residues. Here the CDR3 DNA reads TGTGCCAGCAGCTTACGGCAGACCGGGGAGCTGTTTTTT. This translates into CASSLRQTGELFF.

The J gene is TRBJ1-6, the V gene TRBV12-3 or TRBV12-4, with a tentative D call TRBD1 (6 bases). The ends were cut back, 6 bases at V and 7 bases at J, with 13 bases in the middle. The CDR3 covers 14 residues. Here the CDR3 reads CASRTGGGNSPLHF. The CDR3 nucleotides read TGTGCCAGCAGAACTGGAGGGGGGAATTCACCCCTCCACTTT.

For this clonotype: No conserved phenylalanine or tryptophan ends this CDR3, so it is likely a read error. No DNA is shown, since the ends of the CDR3 on it are uncertain; the CDR3 is the one TCRdb lists. This chain joins TRBV4-3 and TRBJ2-3. Germline V gene data show CDR1 as LGHNA and CDR2 as YSLEER. The CDR3 numbers 9 amino acids, ends counted. The CDR3 loop reads CASSLVVGY.